This TCR beta chain stems from a study of T cell repertoires in cytomegalovirus infection. Study summary: Based on public TCR beta signatures, there were indications of CMV infection and of a matching HLA type.

Germline CDR1 and CDR2: MNHNS and SASEGT. V lost 9 bases and J 2 bases, leaving 15 bases between the germline ends. This CDR3 comprises 14 residues. TCRdb fed the reads into MiXCR, producing one record per CDR3 protein. The data contain 250,000 to 300,000 distinct CDR3 sequences, around 15% of them singletons. This clonotype was picked up many times. The receptor was derived from a human donor in good health (CMV status not recorded). Some clones in this sample may be carry-over from other donors' samples. The chain links TRBV6-1 to TRBJ2-3; TRBD1 might be the D (6 bases). Specimen: CD8+ T cells from PBMCs. CDR3 bases: TGTGCCAGTGAGTTGGACAGATCCACAGATACGCAGTATTTT. It encodes CASELDRSTDTQYF.